The text below deals with one T cell receptor beta chain. Every donor was a healthy person donating bone marrow. The data stem from a study of cytomegalovirus exposure and HLA in healthy donors. Primers for the PCR totalled 60 Vbeta and 13 Jbeta. Measured with immunoSEQ multiplex PCR; TCRdb has only the in-frame clones, and not every one. The profile shows under 200,000 clones, 78% of them singletons. This TCR came from a woman in her 30s in good health and CMV-seropositive. Sequenced sample: PBMCs.

As DNA, the CDR3 is TGTGCCAGCAGTTACCCAGGGGGCCCGAACACTGAAGCTTTCTTT. Translation gives CASSYPGGPNTEAFF. The rearrangement uses TRBV28 and TRBJ1-1; 8 bases line up with TRBD1. V shed 4 bases, J shed 1 base, and the junction held 5 bases outside the gene matches. CDR3 length equals 15 residues. The germline gives CDR1 MDHEN, CDR2 SYDVKM.